Following are 31 T cell receptor beta chains from one sample sequenced in a study of response to subunit inactivated influenza vaccine. TCRdb passed the RT-PCR reads through MiXCR, listing each CDR3 protein once. The data show approximately 310,000 distinct CDR3 sequences, 21% seen once. Sequencing was performed on PBMCs from blood, taken 21 months after vaccination. These receptors came from a man aged 45 to 75 who received an inactivated influenza vaccine.

The V call is TRBV28, the J call TRBJ1-6; D remains unclear. The germline V gene encodes CDR1 MDHEN and CDR2 SYDVKM. The ends were cut back, 2 bases at V and 5 bases at J, with 10 bases in the middle. The CDR3 is 15 residues long. CDR3 nucleotides: TGTGCCAGCAGTTTAGGGAGCCTAAATAATTCACCCCTCCACTTT. The encoded protein is CASSLGSLNNSPLHF.

The V call is TRBV11-2, the J call TRBJ2-5, with TRBD2 identical over 7 bases. This CDR3 contains 18 residues. Trimming took 7 bases from V and 0 from J; bases not matched to a gene: 17. The germline gives CDR1 SGHAT, CDR2 FQNNGV. The CDR3 bases are TGTGCCAGCAACCCTAGGCTAGCGGAGGGCGGGTACCAAGAGACCCAGTACTTC. Translation gives CASNPRLAEGGYQETQYF.

There are a few counts of this clonotype. The chain joins TRBV5-4 to TRBJ1-2; 8 nucleotides match TRBD1. Losses at the gene ends were 4 bases for V and 3 bases for J; bases not matched to a gene: 2. The CDR3 totals 13 residues. In germline, CDR1 is SGHNT, CDR2 YYREEE (reference sequence). The CDR3 DNA reads as TGTGCCAGCAGCAAGGACAGGGACTATGGCTACACCTTC. Translating it yields CASSKDRDYGYTF.

The chain has TRBV29-1 and TRBJ1-1; 7 nucleotides align to TRBD1. Germline trimming cut 0 bases from V and 0 bases from J; bases unmatched to any gene: 13. Germline assignment: CDR1 SQVTM and CDR2 ANQGSEA. The CDR3 contains 18 residues. The CDR3 sequence is CSVEDPSPGGVLNTEAFF. The CDR3 region has the DNA TGCAGCGTTGAAGATCCCTCCCCAGGGGGGGTCCTGAACACTGAAGCTTTCTTT.

CDR3 coding DNA: TGTGCCAGCAGACCGACAGGGCCCGCCTATGGCTACACCTTC. It codes for CASRPTGPAYGYTF. The chain employs TRBV28 and TRBJ1-2; 7 positions agree with TRBD1. The junction had 8 bases not matched to a gene; V was cut back by 6 bases and J by 4 bases. Germline-derived CDR1 and CDR2 are MDHEN and SYDVKM. CDR3 length: 14 amino acids.

The gene calls are TRBV2 and TRBJ2-7; D may be TRBD1 (6 bases). V lost 6 bases to trimming and J lost 6 bases, with 15 bases between them. The CDR3 loop spans 13 amino acids. Germline V gene sequence: CDR1 SNHLY, CDR2 FYNNEI. The CDR3 region has the DNA TGTGCCAGCAGCAGAAGATCCAGGGGCGAGCAGTACTTC. Residues: CASSRRSRGEQYF.

The chain has TRBV7-8 and TRBJ1-2, with D hard to call. Between the trimmed V and J ends, which lost 4 bases and 3 bases, there was a span of 12 bases. From germline, CDR1 is SGHVS and CDR2 FQNEAQ. This CDR3 contains 14 residues. CDR3 sequence reads: CASSSLSADYGYTF. CDR3 DNA: TGTGCCAGCAGCTCTCTCAGCGCGGACTATGGCTACACCTTC.

This sequence joins TRBV5-1 and TRBJ1-1, with TRBD1 as a possible D gene (5 bases). The ends were cut back, 0 bases at V and 13 bases at J, with 22 bases in the middle. This CDR3 spans 15 amino acids. Germline V gene lookup returns CDR1 SGHRS and CDR2 YFSETQ. The CDR3 protein is CASSLEFVEWDQVFF. In nucleotides, the CDR3 is TGCGCCAGCAGCTTGGAATTTGTGGAGTGGGACCAAGTTTTCTTT.

This chain connects TRBV6-1 to TRBJ1-4; 9 bases are a match to TRBD1. Looked up from germline, CDR1 is MNHNS and CDR2 is SASEGT. CDR3 length: 16 residues. The trim removed 5 bases at V and 6 bases at J, leaving 10 bases unmatched. CDR3: CASSRNPGQGHEKLFF. The CDR3 region has the DNA TGTGCCAGCAGTAGGAATCCGGGACAGGGACATGAAAAACTGTTTTTT.

This clonotype was counted a few times. The chain is built from TRBV29-1 and TRBJ2-3; 15 bases fit TRBD2. In germline, CDR1 is SQVTM, CDR2 ANQGSEA. With V trimmed by 6 bases and J by 3 bases, 7 bases remained unmatched. This CDR3 spans 16 amino acids. CDR3 region: CSVDGLAGGPTDTQYF. CDR3 DNA sequence: TGCAGCGTAGATGGACTAGCGGGAGGGCCTACAGATACGCAGTATTTT.

The rearrangement uses TRBV12-3 or TRBV12-4 and TRBJ1-2, with a weak D call TRBD1 (6 bases). The CDR3 is 13 residues long. Deletions cut 2 bases from V and 8 bases from J, with 12 bases between. CDR3 sequence: CASSLMWGRGYTF. CDR3 bases: TGTGCCAGCAGTTTAATGTGGGGGCGAGGCTACACCTTC.

The chain links TRBV9 to TRBJ2-2, with D perhaps matching TRBD2 (6 bases). V was pared by 0 bases and J by 0 bases, with 6 bases between. The CDR3 covers 15 residues. Germline CDR1 reads SGDLS; CDR2 reads YYNGEE. CDR3 residues: CASSVAGANTGELFF. DNA for the CDR3: TGTGCCAGCAGCGTAGCGGGGGCGAACACCGGGGAGCTGTTTTTT.

The chain has TRBV4-2 and TRBJ2-3; tentative D call: TRBD1 (5 bases). The CDR3 sequence is 13 residues long. Germline CDR1 LGHNA, CDR2 YNFKEQ. The germline V and J ends were trimmed by 4 bases and 5 bases, with 10 bases remaining between them. The CDR3 loop reads CASSRDRLDTQYF. The CDR3 nucleotides read TGTGCCAGCAGCCGTGACAGATTAGATACGCAGTATTTT.

J is TRBJ1-6 and V is TRBV4-1; D perhaps matches TRBD1 (5 bases). The CDR3 is 14 residues long. V was clipped by 2 bases and J by 7 bases, with 9 bases between them. Germline V gene sequence: CDR1 MGHRA, CDR2 YSYEKL. CDR3 amino acids: CASSQHQGNSPLHF. The CDR3 nucleotides are TGCGCCAGCAGCCAACATCAGGGAAATTCACCCCTCCACTTT.

A few counts support this clonotype. V gene TRBV6-2 or TRBV6-3 combines with J gene TRBJ1-1; no reliable D call. Between the trimmed V and J ends, which lost 4 bases and 7 bases, there was a span of 7 bases. This CDR3 spans 11 amino acids. Looked up from germline, CDR1 is MNHEY and CDR2 is SVGEGT. This CDR3 is CASSCGGEAFF. Written as DNA, the CDR3 is TGTGCCAGCAGTTGTGGCGGTGAAGCTTTCTTT.

This clonotype was seen repeatedly, ten times or more. The V call is TRBV29-1, the J call TRBJ1-5; D possibly corresponds to TRBD1 (5 bases). The length of the CDR3 is 12 residues. The V end was cut by 6 bases, the J end by 3 bases, with 9 bases between. The germline CDR1 and CDR2 sequences are SQVTM and ANQGSEA. CDR3 amino acids: CSVTVNNQPQHF. CDR3 DNA sequence: TGCAGCGTGACAGTTAACAATCAGCCCCAGCATTTT.

CDR3 sequence (DNA): TGTGCCAGTGGTGTGCTGGGGCACTATGGCTACACCTTC. Protein sequence: CASGVLGHYGYTF. V is TRBV7-9 and J is TRBJ1-2; TRBD1 might be the D (5 bases). This CDR3 has 13 amino acids. Trimming took 9 bases from V and 3 from J, leaving 14 bases between them. The V gene's germline CDR1 is SEHNR and CDR2 FQNEAQ (reference sequence).

This clonotype has just a few counts. The genes are TRBV25-1 and TRBJ2-1, with D perhaps TRBD2 (5 bases). The V end was cut by 4 bases, the J end by 6 bases, with 19 bases between. Germline loops: CDR1 MGHDK, CDR2 SYGVNS. The CDR3 runs to 16 residues. The CDR3 nucleotides read TGTGCCAGCAGTGCCCCGGAGATAAGAGGGAGCAATGAGCAGTTCTTC. Translating it yields CASSAPEIRGSNEQFF.

The rearrangement links TRBV4-1 to TRBJ2-6; possibly TRBD1 for D (8 bases). CDR1 MGHRA and CDR2 YSYEKL come from the germline V gene. The ends were cut back, 3 bases at V and 2 bases at J, with 23 bases in the middle. This CDR3 has 20 amino acids. The CDR3 sequence: CASSQHTTGGAFTGANVLTF. CDR3 in DNA: TGCGCCAGCAGCCAGCACACCACAGGGGGGGCTTTTACTGGGGCCAACGTCCTGACTTTC.

This clonotype was recorded at least ten times. The chain uses TRBV5-1 and TRBJ1-1; weak D call: TRBD1 (5 bases). The CDR3 runs to 14 residues. Trimming stripped 0 bases from V and 4 bases from J, with 10 bases between. Looked up from germline, CDR1 is SGHRS and CDR2 is YFSETQ. CDR3 loop: CASSLAGGATEAFF. DNA of the CDR3: TGCGCCAGCAGCTTGGCGGGAGGGGCCACTGAAGCTTTCTTT.

The rearrangement uses TRBV3-1 and TRBJ1-5; possible D gene TRBD1, 5 bases. Germline loops: CDR1 LGHDT, CDR2 YNNKEL (reference sequence). The ends were cut back, 4 bases at V and 5 bases at J, with 9 bases in the middle. CDR3 length: 13 residues. CDR3 bases: TGTGCCAGCAGCCCCGTAGGGGATCAGCCCCAGCATTTT. Translated: CASSPVGDQPQHF. Using reference TRBV3-1 and TRBJ1-5 for the parts outside the CDR3, the full variable domain is DTAVSQTPKYLVTQMGNDKSIKCEQNLGHDTMYWYKQDSKKFLKIMFSYNNKELIINETVPNRFSPKSPDKAHLNLHINSLELGDSAVYFCASSPVGDQPQHFGDGTRLSIL.

Many counts were recorded for this clonotype. The chain recombines TRBV5-1 with TRBJ1-5, with D perhaps matching TRBD1 (5 bases). The CDR3 has 14 amino acids. V was trimmed by 4 bases and J by 2 bases, leaving 10 bases between them. Germline V gene sequence: CDR1 SGHRS, CDR2 YFSETQ. The DNA for the CDR3 is TGCGCCAGCAGCCGTGACAGCCGCAATCAGCCCCAGCATTTT. This sequence encodes CASSRDSRNQPQHF.

The table lists this clonotype with a few counts. The chain joins TRBV12-3 or TRBV12-4 to TRBJ2-5, with no clear D. This CDR3 is 13 amino acids long. Trimming left V 2 bases short and J 5 bases short, with 9 bases between. The CDR3 nucleotides are TGTGCCAGCAGTTTAAGTTACACGGAGACCCAGTACTTC. This sequence encodes CASSLSYTETQYF.

This clonotype has at least ten counts. This sequence joins TRBV9 and TRBJ2-2, with D maybe TRBD2 (5 bases). The V gene's germline CDR1 is SGDLS and CDR2 YYNGEE. The CDR3 sequence is 16 residues long. The V and J ends lost 1 base and 7 bases respectively, with 17 bases between them. The CDR3 bases are TGTGCCAGCAGCGTATCTAACGGGGTCTCCATCGGGGAGCTGTTTTTT. Amino acids: CASSVSNGVSIGELFF. The variable domain in full, completed from reference TRBV9 and TRBJ2-2, reads DSGVTQTPKHLITATGQRVTLRCSPRSGDLSVYWYQQSLDQGLQFLIQYYNGEERAKGNILERFSAQQFPDLHSELNLSSLELGDSALYFCASSVSNGVSIGELFFGEGSRLTVL.

This clonotype was counted a few times. CDR3 DNA: TGCGCCAGCAGCTTGGTGGGGACGGCTAGGAACGGGAATGAAGCTTTCTTT. Translated: CASSLVGTARNGNEAFF. This chain links TRBV5-1 with TRBJ1-1, with D possibly TRBD1 on 5 matching bases. CDR1 is SGHRS, CDR2 YFSETQ, per germline. V was cut by 0 bases and J by 7 bases, with 22 bases left in between. The CDR3 totals 17 residues.

The J gene is TRBJ2-1, the V gene TRBV19, with D possibly matching TRBD1 (5 bases). CDR3 length: 13 amino acids. Germline V gene data show CDR1 as LNHDA and CDR2 as SQIVND (reference sequence). V lost 4 bases, J lost 8 bases, and 12 bases lay in between. This CDR3 is CASSKHDSHEQFF. The CDR3 nucleotides read TGTGCCAGTAGTAAGCATGACAGCCATGAGCAGTTCTTC.

This clonotype was seen at least ten times. The chain is built from TRBV6-5 and TRBJ1-2; 10 bases line up with TRBD1. The CDR3 has 14 residues. V trimming: 4 bases; J trimming: 8 bases; junction bases outside the gene matches: 7. Germline CDR1 MNHEY, CDR2 SVGAGI. The CDR3: CASSFRTGGRGYTF. CDR3 bases: TGTGCCAGCAGTTTCCGGACAGGGGGACGGGGCTACACCTTC.

The chain carries TRBV20-1 and TRBJ2-7; D not resolved. V lost 2 bases to trimming and J lost 4 bases, with 15 bases between them. This CDR3 region has 14 residues. From germline, CDR1 is DFQATT and CDR2 SNEGSKA (reference sequence). CDR3 coding DNA: TGCAGTGCTAGACCGGACGGATACCAATACGAGCAGTACTTC. It yields the protein CSARPDGYQYEQYF.

The V and J genes are TRBV5-1 and TRBJ1-1, with D unresolved. Germline CDR1 reads SGHRS; CDR2 reads YFSETQ. V was clipped by 2 bases and J by 5 bases, with 13 bases between them. The CDR3 sequence is 14 residues long. CDR3 nucleotides: TGCGCCAGCAGCTTAGCGGGCGTGGTGACTGAAGCTTTCTTT. Amino acid sequence: CASSLAGVVTEAFF.

V usage is TRBV5-5 and J usage is TRBJ2-5, with 7 bases fitting TRBD1. The trim removed 4 bases at V and 5 bases at J, leaving 8 bases unmatched. The germline gives CDR1 SGHKS, CDR2 YYEKEE (reference sequence). This CDR3 has 14 amino acids. The CDR3 DNA is TGTGCCAGCAGCATACAGGGGATACTGGAGACCCAGTACTTC. The encoded protein is CASSIQGILETQYF.

The V and J genes are TRBV7-8 and TRBJ1-1; D is ambiguous. This CDR3 spans 20 amino acids. Germline assignment: CDR1 SGHVS and CDR2 FQNEAQ. V dropped 5 bases and J dropped 3 bases, with 31 bases sitting between them. This chain's CDR3 is CASSQRPRPAPKTRHTEAFF. CDR3 nucleotide sequence: TGTGCCAGCAGCCAGCGACCGAGACCCGCCCCGAAGACGAGGCACACTGAAGCTTTCTTT.